These 11 T cell receptor beta chains were all obtained from the same sample, sequenced in a study of CD8+ T cells in alopecia areata. cDNA prepared by RNA extraction and subsequent reverse transcription served as the template for sequencing. Here immunoSEQ multiplex PCR was the method, and the copy in TCRdb shows in-frame clones only, minus some. The sample shows more than 130,000 clones, roughly 80% of them seen only once. Treatment described: oral pan-JAK inhibitor, 5-10 mg twice daily. The specimen comprised CD8+ T cells sorted from blood, sampled at week 4, from a patient treated with tofacitinib. These TCRs come from a human donor with alopecia areata.

The genes are TRBV6-5 and TRBJ1-2, with a tentative D call TRBD1 (5 bases). Between the trimmed V and J ends, which lost 2 bases and 3 bases, there was a span of 13 bases. The V gene's germline CDR1 is MNHEY and CDR2 SVGAGI. The CDR3 has 15 amino acids. The CDR3 here is CASSYGERDHYGYTF. CDR3 nucleotides: TGTGCCAGCAGTTACGGAGAACGGGACCACTATGGCTACACCTTC.

In this sample, this clone turned up a few times. The rearrangement uses TRBV4-3 and TRBJ2-2, with D perhaps TRBD1 or TRBD2 (5 bases each). The CDR3 length is 17 residues. The V end was cut by 1 base, the J end by 5 bases, with 17 bases between. CDR1 is LGHNA, CDR2 YSLEER, per germline. The CDR3 DNA follows: TGCGCCAGCAGCCAAGCGGCCGCGACTTGGGGGACCGGGGAGCTGTTTTTT. This sequence encodes CASSQAAATWGTGELFF.

V and J are TRBV4-1 and TRBJ2-7, with 7 nucleotides matching TRBD1. The V and J ends lost 4 bases and 5 bases, in that order; junction bases with no gene match: 5. The CDR3 has 13 residues. Germline lookup yields CDR1 MGHRA and CDR2 YSYEKL. CDR3 region: CASSPRQGNEQYF. The CDR3 DNA reads TGCGCCAGCAGCCCTAGACAGGGTAACGAGCAGTACTTC.

CDR3 loop: CASSQGLAPNNEQFF. DNA of the CDR3: TGTGCCAGCAGCCAGGGACTAGCTCCTAACAATGAGCAGTTCTTC. The chain uses TRBV11-3 and TRBJ2-1, with 9 positions matching TRBD2. In germline, CDR1 is SGHNT, CDR2 YENEEA. The V and J ends lost 5 bases and 5 bases, in that order; junction bases with no gene match: 7. There are 15 residues in the CDR3.

The chain carries TRBV4-3 and TRBJ1-1, with 7 bases matching TRBD1. Unmatched junction bases numbered 4, after V lost 1 base and J lost 2 bases. From germline, CDR1 is LGHNA and CDR2 YSLEER. The CDR3 loop spans 15 amino acids. CDR3 DNA sequence: TGCGCCAGCAGCCAAGGTGACAGGGCTAACACTGAAGCTTTCTTT. This sequence encodes CASSQGDRANTEAFF.

This clone was detected only once. This sequence joins TRBV7-8 and TRBJ1-1; D gene unclear. With 3 bases removed from V and 1 base from J, the gap between germline ends came to 15 bases. This CDR3 has 16 amino acids. CDR1 is SGHVS and CDR2 is FQNEAQ in the germline V gene. The CDR3 sequence: CASSLPGDGGNTEAFF. DNA for the CDR3: TGTGCCAGCAGCTTGCCCGGTGATGGTGGGAACACTGAAGCTTTCTTT.

This clone was observed a handful of times. CDR3 DNA sequence: TGTGCCAGCGCCTGGCGAGTAGCTGAGCAGTTCTTC. It specifies CASAWRVAEQFF. The rearrangement joins TRBV27 to TRBJ2-1; D not certain. The V gene lost 8 bases and the J gene lost 9 bases, with 14 bases spanning the gap. In germline, CDR1 is MNHEY, CDR2 SMNVEV (reference sequence). The CDR3 has 12 residues.

The chain combines TRBV4-3 with TRBJ2-3, with 7 bases that match TRBD2. Unmatched junction bases numbered 4, after V lost 0 bases and J lost 1 base. Germline V lookup: CDR1 LGHNA, CDR2 YSLEER. CDR3 length: 16 residues. The CDR3 sequence is CASSQDPAGGTDTQYF. In DNA form, the CDR3 reads TGCGCCAGCAGCCAAGATCCCGCGGGGGGCACAGATACGCAGTATTTT.

The chain recombines TRBV19 with TRBJ2-7, with 7 nucleotides matching TRBD1. The CDR3 length is 14 residues. The germline V gene has CDR1 LNHDA and CDR2 SQIVND (reference sequence). With 3 bases clipped from V and 2 bases from J, the junction kept 4 bases outside the gene matches. The CDR3 loop reads CASSILGTAYEQYF. CDR3 nucleotide sequence: TGTGCCAGTAGTATCCTCGGGACAGCCTACGAGCAGTACTTC.

Only one count was recorded for this clone. The rearrangement links TRBV5-1 to TRBJ2-1, with TRBD2 matching 11 bases. V lost 3 bases and J lost 8; bases outside the gene matches: 7. This CDR3 contains 15 residues. Germline loops: CDR1 SGHRS, CDR2 YFSETQ. CDR3 residues: CASSSGLADIDEQFF. The CDR3 DNA is TGCGCCAGCAGCTCGGGACTAGCGGATATCGATGAGCAGTTCTTC.

The chain has TRBV30 and TRBJ2-1; 7 bases agree with TRBD1. Germline lookup yields CDR1 GTSNPN and CDR2 SVGIG (reference sequence). With 2 bases clipped from V and 8 bases from J, the junction kept 9 bases outside the gene matches. The CDR3 runs 14 residues. In DNA form, the CDR3 reads TGTGCCTGGAGTCCGGGACAGTCCGGTCATGAGCAGTTCTTC. It codes for CAWSPGQSGHEQFF. Full variable domain (missing parts from reference TRBV30 and TRBJ2-1): SQTIHQWPATLVQPVGSPLSLECTVEGTSNPNLYWYRQAAGRGLQLLFYSVGIGQISSEVPQNLSASRPQDRQFILSSKKLLLSDSGFYLCAWSPGQSGHEQFFGPGTRLTVL.